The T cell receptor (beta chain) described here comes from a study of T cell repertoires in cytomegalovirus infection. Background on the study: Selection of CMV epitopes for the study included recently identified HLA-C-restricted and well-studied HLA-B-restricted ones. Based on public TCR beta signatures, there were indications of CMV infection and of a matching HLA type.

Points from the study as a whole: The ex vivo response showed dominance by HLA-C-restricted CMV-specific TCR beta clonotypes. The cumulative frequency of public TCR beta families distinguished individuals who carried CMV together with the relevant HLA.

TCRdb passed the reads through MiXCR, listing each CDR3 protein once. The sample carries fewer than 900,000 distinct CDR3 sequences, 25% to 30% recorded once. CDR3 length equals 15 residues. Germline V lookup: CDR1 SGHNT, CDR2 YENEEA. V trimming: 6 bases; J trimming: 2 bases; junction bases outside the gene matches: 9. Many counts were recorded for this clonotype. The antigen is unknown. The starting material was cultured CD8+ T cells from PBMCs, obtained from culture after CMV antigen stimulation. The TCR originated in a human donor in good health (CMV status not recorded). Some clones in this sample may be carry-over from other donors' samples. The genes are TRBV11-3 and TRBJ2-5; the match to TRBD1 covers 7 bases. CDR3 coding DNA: TGTGCCAGCAGTCAGAACACAGGGGCGCAAGAGACCCAGTACTTC. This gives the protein CASSQNTGAQETQYF. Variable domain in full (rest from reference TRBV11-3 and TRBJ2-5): EAGVVQSPRYKIIEKKQPVAFWCNPISGHNTLYWYLQNLGQGPELLIRYENEEAVDDSQLPKDRFSAERLKGVDSTLKIQPAELGDSAVYLCASSQNTGAQETQYFGPGTRLLVL.